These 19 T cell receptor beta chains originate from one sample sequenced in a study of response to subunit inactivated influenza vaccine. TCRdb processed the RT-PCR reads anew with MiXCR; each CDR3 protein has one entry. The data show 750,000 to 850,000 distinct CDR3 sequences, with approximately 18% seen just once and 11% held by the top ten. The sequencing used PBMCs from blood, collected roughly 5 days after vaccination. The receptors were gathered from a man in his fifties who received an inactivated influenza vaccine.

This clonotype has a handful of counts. As DNA, the CDR3 is TGCAGTGCTACTTATGACATCCCGGGGGACTTTAATTCAGATACGCAGTATTTT. It translates to CSATYDIPGDFNSDTQYF. This chain connects TRBV20-1 to TRBJ2-3, with D tentatively TRBD2 (6 bases). Germline values: CDR1 DFQATT, CDR2 SNEGSKA (reference sequence). This CDR3 comprises 18 residues. The germline V and J ends were trimmed by 4 bases and 4 bases, with 27 bases remaining between them.

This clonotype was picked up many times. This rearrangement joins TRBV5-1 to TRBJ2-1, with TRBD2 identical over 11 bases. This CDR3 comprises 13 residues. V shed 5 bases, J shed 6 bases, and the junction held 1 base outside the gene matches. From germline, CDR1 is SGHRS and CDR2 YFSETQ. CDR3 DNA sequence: TGCGCCAGCAGTACTAGCGGGAGCAATGAGCAGTTCTTC. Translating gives CASSTSGSNEQFF. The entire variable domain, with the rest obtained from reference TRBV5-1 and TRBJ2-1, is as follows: KAGVTQTPRYLIKTRGQQVTLSCSPISGHRSVSWYQQTPGQGLQFLFEYFSETQRNKGNFPGRFSGRQFSNSRSEMNVSTLELGDSALYLCASSTSGSNEQFFGPGTRLTVL.

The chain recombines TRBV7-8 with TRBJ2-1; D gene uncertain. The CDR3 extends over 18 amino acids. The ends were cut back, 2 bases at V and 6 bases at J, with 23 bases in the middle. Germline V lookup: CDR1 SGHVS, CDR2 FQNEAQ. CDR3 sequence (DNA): TGTGCCAGCAGCTTATTTGGGGAAAGGATAGGGCCTCTCAATGAGCAGTTCTTC. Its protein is CASSLFGERIGPLNEQFF.

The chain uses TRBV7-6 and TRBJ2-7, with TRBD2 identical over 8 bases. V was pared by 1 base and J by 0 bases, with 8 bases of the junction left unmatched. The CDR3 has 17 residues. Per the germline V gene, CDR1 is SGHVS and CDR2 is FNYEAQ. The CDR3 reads CASSLEEGGGSSYEQYF. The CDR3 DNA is TGTGCCAGCAGCTTAGAGGAGGGCGGGGGGAGCTCCTACGAGCAGTACTTC.

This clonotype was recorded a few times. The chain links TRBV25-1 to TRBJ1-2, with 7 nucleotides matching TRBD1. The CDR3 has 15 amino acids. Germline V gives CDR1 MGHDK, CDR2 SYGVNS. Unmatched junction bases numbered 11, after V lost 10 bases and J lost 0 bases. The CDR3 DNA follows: TGTGCCAAGCAACTGAAGGGACAGACTAACTATGGCTACACCTTC. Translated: CAKQLKGQTNYGYTF.

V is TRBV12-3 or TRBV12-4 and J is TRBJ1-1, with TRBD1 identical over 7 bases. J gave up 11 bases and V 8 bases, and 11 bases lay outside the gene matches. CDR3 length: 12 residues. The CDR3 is CASLDRQGEAFF. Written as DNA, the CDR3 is TGTGCCAGCCTTGACAGACAGGGAGAGGCTTTCTTT.

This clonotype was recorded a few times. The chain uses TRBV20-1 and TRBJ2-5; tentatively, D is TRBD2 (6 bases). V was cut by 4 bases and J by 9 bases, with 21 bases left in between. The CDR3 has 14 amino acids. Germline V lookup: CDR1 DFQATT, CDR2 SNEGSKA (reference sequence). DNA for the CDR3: TGCAGTGCTACTGCCGGGACTCCCACTGAGGCCCAGTACTTC. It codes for CSATAGTPTEAQYF.

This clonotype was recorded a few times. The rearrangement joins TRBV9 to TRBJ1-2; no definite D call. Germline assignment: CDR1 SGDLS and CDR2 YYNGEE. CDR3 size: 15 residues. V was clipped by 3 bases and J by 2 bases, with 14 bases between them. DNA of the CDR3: TGTGCCAGCAGCGCCCTAGACATGCCCAACTATGGCTACACCTTC. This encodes CASSALDMPNYGYTF.

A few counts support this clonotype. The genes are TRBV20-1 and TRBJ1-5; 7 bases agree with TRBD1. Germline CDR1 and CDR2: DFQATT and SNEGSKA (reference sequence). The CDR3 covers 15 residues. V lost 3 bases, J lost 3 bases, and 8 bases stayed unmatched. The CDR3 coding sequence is TGCAGTGCTAGGGAACAGGGGAGCACCAATCAGCCCCAGCATTTT. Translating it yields CSAREQGSTNQPQHF.

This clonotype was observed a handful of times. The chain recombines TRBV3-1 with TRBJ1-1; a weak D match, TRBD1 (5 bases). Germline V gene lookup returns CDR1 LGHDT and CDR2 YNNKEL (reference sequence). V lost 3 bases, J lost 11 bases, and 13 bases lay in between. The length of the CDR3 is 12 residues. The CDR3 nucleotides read TGTGCCAGCAGCCACGAAGGGGCAAGGGCTTTCTTT. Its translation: CASSHEGARAFF.

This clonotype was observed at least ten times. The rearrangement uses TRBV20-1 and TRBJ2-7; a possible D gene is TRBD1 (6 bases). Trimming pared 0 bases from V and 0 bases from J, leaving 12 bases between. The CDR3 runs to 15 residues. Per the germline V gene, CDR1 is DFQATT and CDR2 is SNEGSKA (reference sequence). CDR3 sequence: CSAREWGTSSYEQYF. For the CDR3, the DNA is TGCAGTGCTAGAGAATGGGGGACATCCTCCTACGAGCAGTACTTC.

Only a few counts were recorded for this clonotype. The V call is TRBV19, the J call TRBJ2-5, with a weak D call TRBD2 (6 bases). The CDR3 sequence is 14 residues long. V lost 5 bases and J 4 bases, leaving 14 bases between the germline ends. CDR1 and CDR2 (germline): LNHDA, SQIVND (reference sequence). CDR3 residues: CASSPRGKGETQYF. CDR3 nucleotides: TGTGCCAGTAGTCCCCGGGGGAAAGGAGAGACCCAGTACTTC.

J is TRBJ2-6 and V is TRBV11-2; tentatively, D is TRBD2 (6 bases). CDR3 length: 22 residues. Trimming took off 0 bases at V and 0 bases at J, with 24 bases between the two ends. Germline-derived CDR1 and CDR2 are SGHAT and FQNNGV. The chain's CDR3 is CASSLERPSGTSELSGANVLTF. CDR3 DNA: TGTGCCAGCAGCTTAGAAAGGCCGTCCGGGACTTCGGAACTCTCTGGGGCCAACGTCCTGACTTTC.

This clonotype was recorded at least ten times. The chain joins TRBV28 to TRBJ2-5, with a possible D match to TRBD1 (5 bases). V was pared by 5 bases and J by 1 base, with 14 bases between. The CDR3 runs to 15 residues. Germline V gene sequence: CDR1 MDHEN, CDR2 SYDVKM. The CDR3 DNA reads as TGTGCCAGCAGTCCGCTTACAGGTTTCCAAGAGACCCAGTACTTC. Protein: CASSPLTGFQETQYF.

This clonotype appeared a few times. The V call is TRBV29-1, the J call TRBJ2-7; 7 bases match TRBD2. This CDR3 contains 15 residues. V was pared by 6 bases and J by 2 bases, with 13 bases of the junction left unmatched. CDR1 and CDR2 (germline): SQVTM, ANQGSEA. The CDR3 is CSVLIGEGRPYEQYF. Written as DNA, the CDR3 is TGCAGCGTACTAATCGGGGAGGGGCGTCCCTACGAGCAGTACTTC.

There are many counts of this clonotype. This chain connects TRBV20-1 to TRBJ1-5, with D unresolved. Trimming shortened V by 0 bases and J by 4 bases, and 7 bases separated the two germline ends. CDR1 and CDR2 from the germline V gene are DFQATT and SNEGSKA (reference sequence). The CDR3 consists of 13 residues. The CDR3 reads CSARDSRNQPQHF. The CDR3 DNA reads TGCAGTGCTAGAGATTCAAGAAATCAGCCCCAGCATTTT.

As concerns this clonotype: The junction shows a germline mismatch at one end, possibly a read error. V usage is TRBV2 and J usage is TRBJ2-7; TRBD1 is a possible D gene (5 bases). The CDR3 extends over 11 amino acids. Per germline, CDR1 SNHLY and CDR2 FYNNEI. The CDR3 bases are TGTGCCAGCAGTGAGCAGGGCGGTGGGGTTTTC. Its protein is CASSEQGGGVF. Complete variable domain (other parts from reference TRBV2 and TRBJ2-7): EPEVTQTPSHQVTQMGQEVILRCVPISNHLYFYWYRQILGQKVEFLVSFYNNEISEKSEIFDDQFSVERPDGSNFTLKIRSTKLEDSAMYFCASSEQGGGVFGPGTRLTVT.

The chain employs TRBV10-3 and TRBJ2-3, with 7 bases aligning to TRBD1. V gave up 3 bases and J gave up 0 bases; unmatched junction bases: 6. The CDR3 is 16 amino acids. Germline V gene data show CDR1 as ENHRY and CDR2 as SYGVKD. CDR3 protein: CAISDPTGPSTDTQYF. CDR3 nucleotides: TGTGCCATCAGTGACCCGACAGGGCCTAGCACAGATACGCAGTATTTT.

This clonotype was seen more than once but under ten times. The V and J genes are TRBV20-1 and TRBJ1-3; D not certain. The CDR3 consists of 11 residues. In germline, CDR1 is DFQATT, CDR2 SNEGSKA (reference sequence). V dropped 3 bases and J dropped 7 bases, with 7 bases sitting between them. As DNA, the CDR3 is TGCAGTGCTAGGAACGGGAACACCATATATTTT. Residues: CSARNGNTIYF.